Below, 18 T cell receptor beta chains from the same sample are listed, as sequenced in a study of shared clonotypes between healthy human individuals. Data came from immunoSEQ multiplex PCR; TCRdb stores just in-frame clones and leaves some out. The sample records roughly 2.1 million clones, 85% to 95% being singletons. Naive CD8 cells lacked CD45RO and underwent positive selection for CCR7, leaving out terminally differentiated effector memory CD45RA+ cells. The specimen sequenced was naive CD8+ T cells from PBMCs. The receptors derive from a man aged 18 to 29 in good health. Some clones in this sample may be carry-over from other donors' samples.

This chain links TRBV5-6 with TRBJ2-7; 8 bases are a match to TRBD2. Per germline, CDR1 SGHDT and CDR2 YYEEEE. V was pared by 0 bases and J by 5 bases, with 7 bases of the junction left unmatched. This CDR3 comprises 15 residues. Here the CDR3 reads CASSLAGGRNHEQYF. CDR3 in DNA: TGTGCCAGCAGCTTGGCTGGCGGGAGGAACCACGAGCAGTACTTC.

The chain couples TRBV14 to TRBJ2-7, with D uncertain. The CDR3 is 14 amino acids. Trimming cost V 0 bases and J 2 bases, with 8 bases left between them. Germline CDR1 is SGHDN and CDR2 is FVKESK. The CDR3 reads CASSQEPETYEQYF. In DNA form, the CDR3 reads TGTGCCAGCAGCCAAGAACCGGAGACCTACGAGCAGTACTTC.

The chain joins TRBV5-1 to TRBJ1-1; D is unclear. CDR3 length: 17 residues. Germline assignment: CDR1 SGHRS and CDR2 YFSETQ. Trimming stripped 0 bases from V and 6 bases from J, with 21 bases between. The CDR3 loop reads CASSLAPGIRPYAEAFF. DNA of the CDR3: TGCGCCAGCAGCTTGGCCCCGGGAATTCGCCCTTACGCTGAAGCTTTCTTT.

The rearrangement uses TRBV5-4 and TRBJ2-2, with 12 bases fitting TRBD2. Trimming removed 5 bases from V and 1 base from J; junction bases left unmatched: 6. The CDR3 is 17 amino acids. CDR1 is SGHNT and CDR2 is YYREEE in the germline V gene (reference sequence). CDR3 nucleotide sequence: TGTGCCAGCAGAAAGGGACTAGCGGGTGGGAACACCGGGGAGCTGTTTTTT. Encoded protein: CASRKGLAGGNTGELFF.

The gene calls are TRBV27 and TRBJ1-1, with D perhaps matching TRBD1 (5 bases). Trimming removed 2 bases at V and 0 bases at J, with 13 bases between. This CDR3 comprises 16 residues. The V gene's germline CDR1 is MNHEY and CDR2 SMNVEV (reference sequence). The CDR3 DNA follows: TGTGCCAGCAGTTTACTTGCCGGGGCCATGAACACTGAAGCTTTCTTT. Translated: CASSLLAGAMNTEAFF.

CDR3 in amino acids: CASSKGNSNQPQHF. CDR3 in DNA: TGTGCCAGTAGTAAGGGCAATAGCAATCAGCCCCAGCATTTT. The J gene is TRBJ1-5, the V gene TRBV27; D is unclear. Germline V gene sequence: CDR1 MNHEY, CDR2 SMNVEV (reference sequence). The CDR3 is 14 residues long. Deletions cut 9 bases from V and 0 bases from J, with 12 bases between.

V and J are TRBV25-1 and TRBJ2-7; tentatively, D is TRBD2 (7 bases). The germline V gene has CDR1 MGHDK and CDR2 SYGVNS. V lost 8 bases and J 3 bases, leaving 17 bases between the germline ends. The CDR3 loop spans 14 amino acids. The CDR3 sequence is CASSKGGIGYEQYF. The CDR3 nucleotides read TGTGCCAGCTCTAAGGGGGGGATTGGCTACGAGCAGTACTTC.

The rearrangement joins TRBV27 to TRBJ1-3; no definite D call. CDR3 length equals 15 residues. Germline values: CDR1 MNHEY, CDR2 SMNVEV (reference sequence). Trimming cost V 5 bases and J 0 bases, with 11 bases left between them. In nucleotides, the CDR3 is TGTGCCAGCAGTAATGGACCCCTCTCTGGAAACACCATATATTTT. Translating gives CASSNGPLSGNTIYF.

This rearrangement joins TRBV5-6 to TRBJ2-1; 10 bases align to TRBD2. The CDR3 is made up of 15 amino acids. Germline trimming cut 1 base from V and 6 bases from J; bases unmatched to any gene: 4. Germline V gene data show CDR1 as SGHDT and CDR2 as YYEEEE. The CDR3 region is CASSLPSGRANEQFF. The CDR3 DNA reads TGTGCCAGCAGCTTGCCGAGCGGGAGGGCCAATGAGCAGTTCTTC.

This rearrangement joins TRBV29-1 to TRBJ1-2; TRBD1 matches at 8 bases. V trimming: 7 bases; J trimming: 2 bases; junction bases outside the gene matches: 9. The germline V gene encodes CDR1 SQVTM and CDR2 ANQGSEA. CDR3 length equals 14 residues. The CDR3 protein is CSAAGTGVNYGYTF. CDR3 DNA: TGCAGCGCCGCAGGGACAGGAGTGAACTATGGCTACACCTTC.

This clone turned up a few times. The chain recombines TRBV4-1 with TRBJ1-1; D perhaps matches TRBD1 (6 bases). This CDR3 region has 14 residues. Looked up from germline, CDR1 is MGHRA and CDR2 is YSYEKL. Trimming pared 7 bases from V and 0 bases from J, leaving 12 bases between. DNA for the CDR3: TGCGCCAGCACTGGGGGGCAGCTGAACACTGAAGCTTTCTTT. Translating gives CASTGGQLNTEAFF.

The V and J genes are TRBV4-2 and TRBJ2-3, with 8 nucleotides matching TRBD2. Germline CDR1 and CDR2: LGHNA and YNFKEQ. V trimming: 2 bases; J trimming: 0 bases; junction bases outside the gene matches: 4. The CDR3 runs 16 residues. CDR3 DNA: TGTGCCAGCAGCCAATTGGGACTAGTAAGCACAGATACGCAGTATTTT. The encoded protein is CASSQLGLVSTDTQYF.

The J gene is TRBJ2-2, the V gene TRBV9; tentative D call: TRBD1 (5 bases). The CDR3 has 16 amino acids. The germline CDR1 and CDR2 sequences are SGDLS and YYNGEE. V was cut by 1 base and J by 0 bases, with 10 bases left in between. CDR3 DNA: TGTGCCAGCAGCGTAAGGGGATCCGCGAACACCGGGGAGCTGTTTTTT. This gives the protein CASSVRGSANTGELFF.

The rearrangement uses TRBV4-1 and TRBJ2-1; D perhaps matches TRBD2 (6 bases). Germline V lookup: CDR1 MGHRA, CDR2 YSYEKL. CDR3 size: 14 residues. Trimming cost V 3 bases and J 6 bases, with 12 bases left between them. CDR3 nucleotides: TGCGCCAGCAGCCAGCCTAGCGTCTTCAATGAGCAGTTCTTC. Its translation: CASSQPSVFNEQFF.

The gene calls are TRBV30 and TRBJ1-2; D uncertain. The length of the CDR3 is 13 residues. The germline V gene encodes CDR1 GTSNPN and CDR2 SVGIG (reference sequence). V lost 2 bases to trimming and J lost 2 bases, with 9 bases between them. The CDR3: CAWSRGANYGYTF. CDR3 bases: TGTGCCTGGAGTCGGGGAGCCAACTATGGCTACACCTTC.

The chain links TRBV5-1 to TRBJ2-7, with D hard to call. Germline V CDR1 and CDR2: SGHRS, YFSETQ. Deletions cut 0 bases from V and 2 bases from J, with 9 bases between. The CDR3 runs 14 residues. CDR3 sequence: CASSLVAGAYEQYF. The CDR3 coding sequence is TGCGCCAGCAGCTTGGTGGCAGGCGCCTACGAGCAGTACTTC.

The CDR3 nucleotides read TGTGCCAGCAGCTCCGAGGTGAGGAGCCGTACCTATGGCTACACCTTC. Protein product: CASSSEVRSRTYGYTF. V gene TRBV7-9 combines with J gene TRBJ1-2, with D unresolved. CDR3 size: 16 residues. The germline V and J ends were trimmed by 4 bases and 4 bases, with 19 bases remaining between them. The germline gives CDR1 SEHNR, CDR2 FQNEAQ (reference sequence).

Turning to this clone: The sample contains more than one DNA sequence encoding this CDR3. The J gene is TRBJ2-1, the V gene TRBV30; maybe TRBD2 (6 bases). CDR1 GTSNPN and CDR2 SVGIG come from the germline V gene (reference sequence). CDR3 length: 14 amino acids. V was shortened by 0 bases and J by 1 base, with 7 bases between the two germline ends. CDR3 residues: CAWSVRGSYNEQFF. The CDR3 DNA follows: TGTGCCTGGAGTGTACGGGGGTCCTACAATGAGCAGTTCTTC.